What follows describes a single T cell receptor beta chain. The antigen is not known. Germline V gene lookup returns CDR1 MDHEN and CDR2 SYDVKM. Trimming stripped 3 bases from V and 1 base from J, with 4 bases between. This CDR3 spans 13 amino acids. This specimen belongs to a study of OX40 agonist ivuxolimab in advanced cancers. Clones were sequenced by immunoSEQ multiplex PCR, and TCRdb holds only the in-frame ones, with some missing. The sample contains some 59,000 clones, roughly nine tenths of which appear only once. General study findings and limits: On average, CD8+ T cells had more expanded clones than CD4+.

The chain recombines TRBV28 with TRBJ1-5; D remains unclear. Sequenced here: CD4+ or CD8+ T cells sorted from blood, sampled in a trial of the OX40 agonist ivuxolimab. This TCR was sampled from an adult with an advanced solid tumor such as melanoma, head and neck, liver or kidney cancer. Here the CDR3 reads CASSFWSNQPQHF. DNA for the CDR3: TGTGCCAGCAGTTTTTGGAGCAATCAGCCCCAGCATTTT.